This TCR beta chain stems from a study of blood T cell repertoires in COVID-19. Across the study: Italy, Spain and the United States were the sources of the convalescent and acute COVID-19 samples. PBMCs, B-cell-depleted T cells, or T cells provided the cDNA or gDNA that made up the material.

The Seattle patients, enrolled during active infection, were followed longitudinally. The CDR3 runs 13 residues. Per the germline V gene, CDR1 is SEHNR and CDR2 is FQNEAQ (reference sequence). V lost 1 base to trimming and J lost 5 bases, with 8 bases between them. About this clone itself: At the DNA level, this CDR3 is encoded by other sequences in the same sample as well.

The authors' processing: Amplification of reference gene primers provided the estimated nucleated cell counts. The data were produced by immunoSEQ multiplex PCR, yet TCRdb's version contains in-frame clones alone and is incomplete. V and J calls and clone size come straight from that table; D and trimming were deduced from the DNA. The sample has 330,000 or so clones; roughly 89% are singletons. Sequencing was done on a sample of peripheral blood. The V call is TRBV7-9, the J call TRBJ1-2, with D possibly matching TRBD1 (5 bases). The source of this sequence is a man aged 25 to 40 with COVID-19, enrolled during active disease. CDR3: CASSLGQGYGYTF. CDR3 nucleotides: TGTGCCAGCAGCTTAGGTCAGGGTTATGGCTACACCTTC.